The rows below give T cell receptor beta chains drawn from one sample of a study of T cell repertoires in cytomegalovirus infection. TCRdb analysed the reads with MiXCR anew, one entry per CDR3 protein. The data hold 750,000 to 900,000 distinct CDR3 sequences, with 25% to 35% observed a single time. Antigens of these TCRs are unknown. The input for sequencing was cultured CD8+ T cells from PBMCs, taken from culture after CMV antigen stimulation. These receptors came from a human donor in good health (CMV status not recorded). Some clones in this sample may be carry-over from other donors' samples. The conserved cysteine and the conserved F or W are not part of the CDR3 here. Not all rows give a size; the values are once, few, many and, for expanded clones, a class.

clone_size	v_call	j_call	cdr3_aa
NA	TRBV6-1	TRBJ1-5	ASSEEALNNQPQH
NA	TRBV7-6	TRBJ2-3	ASSLRTSGADTQY
many	TRBV24-1	TRBJ1-1	ATSALGGTVQLVGANTEAF
NA	TRBV7-6	TRBJ1-6	ASSSPGQGVH
few	TRBV7-9	TRBJ2-3	ASSLTEVMTDTQY
NA	TRBV27	TRBJ2-1	ASRPSGGRHNEQF
few	TRBV4-1	TRBJ2-5	ASSQGVQETQY
NA	TRBV11-2	TRBJ2-1	ASSATGGRGNEQF
NA	TRBV7-8	TRBJ1-2	ASSPLDRGGNGYT
few	TRBV20-1	TRBJ1-4	SARATGSSLVANEKLF
NA	TRBV20-1	TRBJ1-2	SALGQGRGYT
NA	TRBV10-3	TRBJ1-1	AISESSSSGTEAF
few	TRBV12-3/TRBV12-4	TRBJ2-3	ASSFPGQKSTDTQY
NA	TRBV6-6	TRBJ2-1	ASSSPGYYNEQF
NA	TRBV6-1	TRBJ2-1	ASSYWAGGNNEQF
NA	TRBV2	TRBJ1-1	ASKDPRGPKNTEAF